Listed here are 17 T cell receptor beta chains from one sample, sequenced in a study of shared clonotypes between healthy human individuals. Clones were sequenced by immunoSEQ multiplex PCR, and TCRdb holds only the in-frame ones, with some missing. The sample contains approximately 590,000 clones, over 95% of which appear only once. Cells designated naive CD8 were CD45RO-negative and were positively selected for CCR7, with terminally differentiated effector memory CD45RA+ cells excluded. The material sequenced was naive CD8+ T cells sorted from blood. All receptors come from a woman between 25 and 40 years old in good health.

The CDR3 bases are TGTGCCAGCAGCGGGGGTTTTGGGGAAACTTACGAGCAGTACTTC. Amino acids: CASSGGFGETYEQYF. This chain connects TRBV5-4 to TRBJ2-7, with D perhaps given as TRBD1 or TRBD2 (5 bases each). The CDR3 consists of 15 residues. V was cut by 4 bases and J by 4 bases, with 18 bases left in between. The germline V gene encodes CDR1 SGHNT and CDR2 YYREEE (reference sequence).

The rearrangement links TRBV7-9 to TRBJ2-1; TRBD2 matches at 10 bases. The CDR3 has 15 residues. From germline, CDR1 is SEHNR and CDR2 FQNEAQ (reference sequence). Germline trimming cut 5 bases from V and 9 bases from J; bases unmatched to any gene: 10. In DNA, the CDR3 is TGTGCCAGCAGCCCCAGAAAGCGGGAGGGCCCTGAGCAGTTCTTC. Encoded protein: CASSPRKREGPEQFF.

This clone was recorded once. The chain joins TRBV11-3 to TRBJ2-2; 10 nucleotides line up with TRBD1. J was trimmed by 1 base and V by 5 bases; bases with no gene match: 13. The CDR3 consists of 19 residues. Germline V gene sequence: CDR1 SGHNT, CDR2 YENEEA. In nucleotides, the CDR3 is TGTGCCAGCAGCCGGACGGGATGGGACAGGGGCTTGAACACCGGGGAGCTGTTTTTT. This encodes CASSRTGWDRGLNTGELFF. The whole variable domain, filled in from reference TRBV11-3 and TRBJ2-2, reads EAGVVQSPRYKIIEKKQPVAFWCNPISGHNTLYWYLQNLGQGPELLIRYENEEAVDDSQLPKDRFSAERLKGVDSTLKIQPAELGDSAVYLCASSRTGWDRGLNTGELFFGEGSRLTVL.

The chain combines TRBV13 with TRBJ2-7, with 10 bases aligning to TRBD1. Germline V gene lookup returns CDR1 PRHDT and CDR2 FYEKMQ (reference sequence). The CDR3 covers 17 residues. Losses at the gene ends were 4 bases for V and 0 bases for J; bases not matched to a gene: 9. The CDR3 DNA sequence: TGTGCCAGCAGCTCGCGGACAGGGGGGACCAGCTCCTACGAGCAGTACTTC. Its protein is CASSSRTGGTSSYEQYF.

CDR3 region: CASSSPAGPVGEQYF. The DNA for the CDR3 is TGTGCCAGCAGCTCCCCGGCAGGGCCAGTGGGAGAGCAGTACTTC. The rearrangement uses TRBV7-2 and TRBJ2-7, with D possibly matching TRBD1 (5 bases). V dropped 4 bases and J dropped 7 bases, with 20 bases sitting between them. The CDR3 runs 15 residues. CDR1 is SGHTA, CDR2 FQGNSA, per germline.

The CDR3 coding sequence is TGTGCCAGCAGTGAAACTGGACAGGGCTACGAGCAGTACTTC. Translation gives CASSETGQGYEQYF. This chain links TRBV6-4 with TRBJ2-7; 8 nucleotides line up with TRBD1. The CDR3 is 14 residues long. Per germline, CDR1 MRHNA and CDR2 SNTAGT. V dropped 3 bases and J dropped 3; count of bases not matched to a gene: 4.

The CDR3 DNA is TGTGCCAGCAGCTCCGGGACCCCCGGGGCCGAGCAGTACTTC. It codes for CASSSGTPGAEQYF. V and J are TRBV27 and TRBJ2-7; D tentatively reads TRBD1 or TRBD2 (5 bases each). V lost 6 bases, J lost 6 bases, and 18 bases lay in between. This CDR3 has 14 amino acids. Germline V gene sequence: CDR1 MNHEY, CDR2 SMNVEV (reference sequence).

CDR3 coding DNA: TGTGCCAGCAGTGTTTGGCTAGCGGGAGCGTCCAATGAGCAGTTCTTC. This codes for CASSVWLAGASNEQFF. The gene calls are TRBV2 and TRBJ2-1, with 10 bases fitting TRBD2. V was pared by 4 bases and J by 6 bases, with 9 bases of the junction left unmatched. Germline V gene data show CDR1 as SNHLY and CDR2 as FYNNEI. This CDR3 is 16 amino acids long.

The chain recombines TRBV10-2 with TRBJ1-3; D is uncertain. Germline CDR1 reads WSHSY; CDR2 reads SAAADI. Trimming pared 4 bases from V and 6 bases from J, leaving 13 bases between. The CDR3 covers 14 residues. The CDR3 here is CASSADGELNTIYF. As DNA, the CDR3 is TGCGCCAGCAGTGCCGACGGGGAACTAAACACCATATATTTT.

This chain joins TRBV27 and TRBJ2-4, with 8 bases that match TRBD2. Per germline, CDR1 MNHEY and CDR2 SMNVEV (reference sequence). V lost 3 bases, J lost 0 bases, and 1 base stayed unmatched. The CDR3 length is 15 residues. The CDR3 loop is CASSFSGKAKNIQYF. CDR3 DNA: TGTGCCAGCAGTTTTAGCGGGAAAGCCAAAAACATTCAGTACTTC.

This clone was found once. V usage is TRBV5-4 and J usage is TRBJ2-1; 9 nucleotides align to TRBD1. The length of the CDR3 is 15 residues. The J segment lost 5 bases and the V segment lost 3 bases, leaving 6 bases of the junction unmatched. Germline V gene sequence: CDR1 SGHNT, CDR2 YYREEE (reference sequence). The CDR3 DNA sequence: TGTGCCAGCAGCTGGCCGGGACAGGGCCACAATGAGCAGTTCTTC. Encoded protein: CASSWPGQGHNEQFF.

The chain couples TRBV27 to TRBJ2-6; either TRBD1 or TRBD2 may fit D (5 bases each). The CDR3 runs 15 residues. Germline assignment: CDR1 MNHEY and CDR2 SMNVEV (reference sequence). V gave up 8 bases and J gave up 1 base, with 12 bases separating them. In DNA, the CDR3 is TGTGCCAGCGCCCCCGGGGCTTCTGGGGCCAACGTCCTGACTTTC. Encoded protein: CASAPGASGANVLTF.

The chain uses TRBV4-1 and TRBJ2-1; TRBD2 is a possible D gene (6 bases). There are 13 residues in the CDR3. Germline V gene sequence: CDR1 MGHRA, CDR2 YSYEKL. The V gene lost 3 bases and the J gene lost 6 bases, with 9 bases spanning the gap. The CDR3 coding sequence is TGCGCCAGCAGCCATCGACTAGTCAATGAGCAGTTCTTC. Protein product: CASSHRLVNEQFF.

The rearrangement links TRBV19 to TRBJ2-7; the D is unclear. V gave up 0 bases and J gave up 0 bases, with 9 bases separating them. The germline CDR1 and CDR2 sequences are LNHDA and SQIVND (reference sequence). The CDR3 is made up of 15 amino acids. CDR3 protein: CASSIESGYSYEQYF. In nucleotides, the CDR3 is TGTGCCAGTAGTATAGAGTCGGGTTACTCCTACGAGCAGTACTTC.

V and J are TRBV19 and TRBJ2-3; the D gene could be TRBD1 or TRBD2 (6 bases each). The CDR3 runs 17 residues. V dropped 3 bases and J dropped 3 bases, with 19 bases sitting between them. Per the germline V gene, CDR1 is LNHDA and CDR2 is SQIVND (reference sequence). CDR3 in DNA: TGTGCCAGTAGTATCTTAATCAGGGGCGGGGTAACAGATACGCAGTATTTT. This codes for CASSILIRGGVTDTQYF. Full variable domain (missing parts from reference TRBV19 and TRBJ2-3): DGGITQSPKYLFRKEGQNVTLSCEQNLNHDAMYWYRQDPGQGLRLIYYSQIVNDFQKGDIAEGYSVSREKKESFPLTVTSAQKNPTAFYLCASSILIRGGVTDTQYFGPGTRLTVL.

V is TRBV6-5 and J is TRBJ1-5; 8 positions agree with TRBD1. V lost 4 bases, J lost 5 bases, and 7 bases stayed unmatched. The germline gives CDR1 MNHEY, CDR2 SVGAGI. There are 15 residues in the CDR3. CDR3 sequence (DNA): TGTGCCAGCAGTTCGGACAGGGAGCCTTATCAGCCCCAGCATTTT. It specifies CASSSDREPYQPQHF.

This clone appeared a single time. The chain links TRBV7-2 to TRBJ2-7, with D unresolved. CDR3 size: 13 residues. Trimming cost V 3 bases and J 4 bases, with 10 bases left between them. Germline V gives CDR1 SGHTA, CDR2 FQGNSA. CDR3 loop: CASSFGLAYEQYF. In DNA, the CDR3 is TGTGCCAGCAGCTTCGGGCTTGCTTACGAGCAGTACTTC.